This TCR beta chain was captured in a study of blood T cell repertoires in COVID-19. Only in-frame clones appear in the TCRdb table, and some are missing; sequencing was by immunoSEQ multiplex PCR. The sample has roughly 330,000 clones, approximately 86% seen once. CDR1 and CDR2 (germline): SGDLS, YYNGEE. The V and J ends lost 0 bases and 1 base respectively, with 6 bases between them. This CDR3 has 14 residues. The TCR sequence derives from a man under 40 with COVID-19, enrolled during active disease. The sample comprised peripheral blood. The rearrangement joins TRBV9 to TRBJ2-3; no definite D call. CDR3 protein: CASSVDTGTDTQYF. In nucleotides, the CDR3 is TGTGCCAGCAGCGTAGACACAGGCACAGATACGCAGTATTTT.